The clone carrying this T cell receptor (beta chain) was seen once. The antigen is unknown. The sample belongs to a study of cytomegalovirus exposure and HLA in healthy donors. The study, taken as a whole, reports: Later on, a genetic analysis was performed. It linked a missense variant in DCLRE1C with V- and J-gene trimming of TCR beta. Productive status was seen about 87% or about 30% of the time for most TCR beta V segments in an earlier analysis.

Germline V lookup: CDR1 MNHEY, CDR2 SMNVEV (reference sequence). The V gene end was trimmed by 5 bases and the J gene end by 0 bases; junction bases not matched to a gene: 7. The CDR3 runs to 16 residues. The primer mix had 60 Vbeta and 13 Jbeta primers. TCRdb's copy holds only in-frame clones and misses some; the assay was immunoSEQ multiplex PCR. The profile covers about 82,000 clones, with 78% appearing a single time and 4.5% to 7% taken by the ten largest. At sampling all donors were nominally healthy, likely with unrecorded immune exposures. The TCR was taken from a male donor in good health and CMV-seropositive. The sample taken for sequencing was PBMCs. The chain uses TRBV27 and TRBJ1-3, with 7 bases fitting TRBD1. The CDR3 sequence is CASSKTGDLSGNTIYF. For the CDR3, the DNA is TGTGCCAGCAGTAAAACAGGGGACCTCTCTGGAAACACCATATATTTT.